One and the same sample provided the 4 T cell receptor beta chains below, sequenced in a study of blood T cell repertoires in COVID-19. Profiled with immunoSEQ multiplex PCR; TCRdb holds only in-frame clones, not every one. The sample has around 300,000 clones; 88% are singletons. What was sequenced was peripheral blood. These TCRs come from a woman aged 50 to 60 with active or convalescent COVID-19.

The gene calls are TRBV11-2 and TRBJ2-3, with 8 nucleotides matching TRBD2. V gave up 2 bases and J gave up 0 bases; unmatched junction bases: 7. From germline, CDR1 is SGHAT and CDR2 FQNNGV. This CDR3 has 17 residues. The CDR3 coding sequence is TGTGCCAGCAGCTTACTAGCGGGTGGCACTAGCACAGATACGCAGTATTTT. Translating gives CASSLLAGGTSTDTQYF.

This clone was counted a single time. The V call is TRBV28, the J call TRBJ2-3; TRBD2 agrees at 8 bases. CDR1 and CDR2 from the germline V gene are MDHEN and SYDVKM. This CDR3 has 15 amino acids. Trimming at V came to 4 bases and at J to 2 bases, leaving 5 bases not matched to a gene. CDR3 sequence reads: CASSSAGGHTDTQYF. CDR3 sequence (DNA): TGTGCCAGCAGTTCGGCGGGGGGCCACACAGATACGCAGTATTTT.

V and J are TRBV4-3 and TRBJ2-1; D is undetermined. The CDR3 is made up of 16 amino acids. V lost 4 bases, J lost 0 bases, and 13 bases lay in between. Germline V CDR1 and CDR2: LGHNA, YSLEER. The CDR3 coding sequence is TGCGCCAGCAGCCCCCGTCCCCCGAGCTCCTACAATGAGCAGTTCTTC. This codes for CASSPRPPSSYNEQFF.

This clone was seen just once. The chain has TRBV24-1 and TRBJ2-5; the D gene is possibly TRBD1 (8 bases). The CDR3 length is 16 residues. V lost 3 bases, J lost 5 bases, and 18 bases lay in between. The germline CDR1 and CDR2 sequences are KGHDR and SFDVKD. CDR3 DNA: TGTGCCACCAGTGATGCCACAGGGGGGGAGCGGGAGACCCAGTACTTC. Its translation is CATSDATGGERETQYF.